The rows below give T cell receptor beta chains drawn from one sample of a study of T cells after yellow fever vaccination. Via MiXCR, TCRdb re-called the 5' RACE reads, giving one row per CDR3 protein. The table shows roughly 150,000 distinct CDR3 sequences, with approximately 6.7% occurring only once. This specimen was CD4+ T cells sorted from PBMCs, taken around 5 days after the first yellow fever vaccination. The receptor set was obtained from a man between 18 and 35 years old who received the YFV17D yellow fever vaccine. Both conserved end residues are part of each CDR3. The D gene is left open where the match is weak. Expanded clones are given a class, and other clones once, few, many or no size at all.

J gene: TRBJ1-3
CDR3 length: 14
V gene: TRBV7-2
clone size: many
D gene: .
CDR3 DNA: TGTGCCAGCAGTTTGGGGGGCTCTGGAAACACCATATATTTT
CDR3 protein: CASSLGGSGNTIYF

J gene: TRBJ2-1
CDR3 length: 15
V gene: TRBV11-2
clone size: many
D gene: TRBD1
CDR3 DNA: TGTGCCAGCAGCATACGGGACAGGGTCCACAATGAGCAGTTCTTC
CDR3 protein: CASSIRDRVHNEQFF

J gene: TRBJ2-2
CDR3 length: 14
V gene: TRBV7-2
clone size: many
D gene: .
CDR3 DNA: TGTGCCAGCACCAGGACGGAACACGGCGGGGAGCTGTTTTTT
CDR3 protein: CASTRTEHGGELFF

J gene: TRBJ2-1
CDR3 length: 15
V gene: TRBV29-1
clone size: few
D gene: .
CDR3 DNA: TGCAGCGCCGTATTTCGGGACACCCGTTACAATGAGCAGTTCTTC
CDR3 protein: CSAVFRDTRYNEQFF

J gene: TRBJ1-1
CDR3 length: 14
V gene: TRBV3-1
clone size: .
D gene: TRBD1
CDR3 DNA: TGTGCCAGCAGAAACGGACAGGGAAGGACTGAAGCTTTCTTT
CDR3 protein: CASRNGQGRTEAFF

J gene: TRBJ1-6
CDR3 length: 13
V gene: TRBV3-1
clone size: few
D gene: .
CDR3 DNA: TGTGCCAGCAGCCTGAAAGGGGCTCGACCCCTCCACTTT
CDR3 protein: CASSLKGARPLHF

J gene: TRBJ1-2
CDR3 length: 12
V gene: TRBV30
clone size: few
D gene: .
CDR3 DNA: TGTGCCTGGGCTGACTATAACTATGGCTACACCTTC
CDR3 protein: CAWADYNYGYTF

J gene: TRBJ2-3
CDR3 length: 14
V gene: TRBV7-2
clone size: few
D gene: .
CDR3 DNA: TGTGCCGCGGGTAGAACAACAGGCACAGATACGCAGTATTTT
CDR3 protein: CAAGRTTGTDTQYF

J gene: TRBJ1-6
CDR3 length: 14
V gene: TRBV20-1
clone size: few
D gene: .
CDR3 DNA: TGCAGTGCTGAACAGAGCTCCTATAATTCACCCCTCCACTTT
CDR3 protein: CSAEQSSYNSPLHF

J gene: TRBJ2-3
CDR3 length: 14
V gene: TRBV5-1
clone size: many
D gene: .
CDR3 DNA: TGCGCCAGCAGCTTGGAGGGATTAACAGATACGCAGTATTTT
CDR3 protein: CASSLEGLTDTQYF

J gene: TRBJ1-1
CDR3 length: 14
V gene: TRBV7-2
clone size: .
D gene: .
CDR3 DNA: TGTGCCAGCAGCTTTGGACGGAAGAACACTGAAGCTTTCTTT
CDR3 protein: CASSFGRKNTEAFF

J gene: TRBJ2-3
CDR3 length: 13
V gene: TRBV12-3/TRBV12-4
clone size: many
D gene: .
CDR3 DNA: TGTGCCAGCGGCACTGGTAGCACAGATACGCAGTATTTT
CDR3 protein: CASGTGSTDTQYF

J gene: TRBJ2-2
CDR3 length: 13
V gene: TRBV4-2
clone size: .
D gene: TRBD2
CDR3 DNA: TGTGCCACGGGGGGGGGGTACACCGGGGAGCTGTTTTTT
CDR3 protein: CATGGGYTGELFF

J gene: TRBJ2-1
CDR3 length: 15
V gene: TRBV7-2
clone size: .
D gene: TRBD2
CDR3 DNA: TGTGCCAGCAGCACGAGCGGGGGGGCCTATAGTGAGCAGTTCTTC
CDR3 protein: CASSTSGGAYSEQFF

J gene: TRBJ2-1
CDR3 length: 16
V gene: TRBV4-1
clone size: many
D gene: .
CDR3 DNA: TGCGCCAGCAGCCAAATAGACTTGCTTATCTACAATGAGCAGTTCTTC
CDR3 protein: CASSQIDLLIYNEQFF

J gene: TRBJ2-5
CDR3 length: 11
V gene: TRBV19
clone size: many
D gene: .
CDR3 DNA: TGTGCCAGTAGAAGTGGCGAGACCCAGTACTTC
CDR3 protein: CASRSGETQYF

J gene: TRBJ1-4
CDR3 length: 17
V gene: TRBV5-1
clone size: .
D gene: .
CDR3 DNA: TGCGCCAGCAGAATAGGTTACCAGGGAGCAACTAATGAAAAACTGTTTTTT
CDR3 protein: CASRIGYQGATNEKLFF

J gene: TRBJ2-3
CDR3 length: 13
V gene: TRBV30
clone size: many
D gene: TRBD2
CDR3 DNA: TGTGCCTGGGACCGGCTAGCGGCAGATACGCAGTATTTT
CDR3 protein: CAWDRLAADTQYF

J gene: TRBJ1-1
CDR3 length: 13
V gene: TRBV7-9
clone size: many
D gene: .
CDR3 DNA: TGTGCCAGCAGCTTTATGGAGGGGACTGAGGCTTTCTTT
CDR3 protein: CASSFMEGTEAFF

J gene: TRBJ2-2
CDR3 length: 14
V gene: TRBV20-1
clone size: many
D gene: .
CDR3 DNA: TGCAGTGCTAGAGATCGGGGAAACCACGGGGAGCTGTTTTTT
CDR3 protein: CSARDRGNHGELFF

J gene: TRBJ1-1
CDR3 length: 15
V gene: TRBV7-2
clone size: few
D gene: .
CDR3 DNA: TGTGCCAGCAGCTTAGCGGGCAGGGGGAACACTGAAGCTTTCTTT
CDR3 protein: CASSLAGRGNTEAFF

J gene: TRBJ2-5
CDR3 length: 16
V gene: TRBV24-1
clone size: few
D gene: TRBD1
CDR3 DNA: TGTGCCACCAGTGATTCGACAGGGTCTCGGCAAGAGACCCAGTACTTC
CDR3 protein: CATSDSTGSRQETQYF

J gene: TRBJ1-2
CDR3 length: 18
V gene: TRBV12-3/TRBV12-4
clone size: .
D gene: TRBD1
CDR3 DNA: TGTGCCAGCACTCCAGGCGCCGGGACAGGGATTTTTAAGGGTGGCTACACCTTC
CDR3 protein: CASTPGAGTGIFKGGYTF

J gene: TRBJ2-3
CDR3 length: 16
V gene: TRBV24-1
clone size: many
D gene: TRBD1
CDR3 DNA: TGTGCCACCAGTGATGCCGGGACAGCGCGGAGGGATACGCAGTATTTT
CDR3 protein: CATSDAGTARRDTQYF

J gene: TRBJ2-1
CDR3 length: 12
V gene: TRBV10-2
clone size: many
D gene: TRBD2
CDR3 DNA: TGCGCCAGCCGACTAGCGTACAATGAGCAGTTCTTC
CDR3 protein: CASRLAYNEQFF

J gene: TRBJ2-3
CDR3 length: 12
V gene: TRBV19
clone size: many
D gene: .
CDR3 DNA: TGTGCCAGTAGTCGTGAGGGGATGACGCAGTATTTT
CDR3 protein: CASSREGMTQYF

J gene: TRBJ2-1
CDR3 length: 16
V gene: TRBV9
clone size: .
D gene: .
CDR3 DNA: TGTGCCAGCAGCGTAGCCCCGGGCGGCGGAAGGGGGGGGCAGTTCTTC
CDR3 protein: CASSVAPGGGRGGQFF

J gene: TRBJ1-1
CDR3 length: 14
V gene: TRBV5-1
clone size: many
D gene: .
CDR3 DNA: TGCGCCAGCAGCCGACAGCAGGGGTGGGGTGAAGCTTTCTTT
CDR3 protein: CASSRQQGWGEAFF

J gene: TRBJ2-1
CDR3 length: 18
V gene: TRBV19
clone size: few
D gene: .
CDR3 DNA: TGTGCCAGTAGTATAGGGGGGGCAGGGATATTGTCCTACAATGAGCAGTTCTTC
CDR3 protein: CASSIGGAGILSYNEQFF

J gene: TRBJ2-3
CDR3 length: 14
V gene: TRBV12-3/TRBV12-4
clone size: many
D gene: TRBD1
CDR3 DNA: TGTGCCAGCAACCGGGACAGGGGAACAGATACGCAGTATTTT
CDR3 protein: CASNRDRGTDTQYF

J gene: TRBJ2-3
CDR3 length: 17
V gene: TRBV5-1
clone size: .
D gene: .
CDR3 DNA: TGCGCCAGCAGCGGGAACAAGGGATCACAATACACAGATACGCAGTATTTT
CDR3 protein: CASSGNKGSQYTDTQYF

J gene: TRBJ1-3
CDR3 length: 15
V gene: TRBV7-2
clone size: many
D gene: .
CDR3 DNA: TGTGCCAGCAGCTTAGGGGGGACTCCTGGAAACACCATATATTTT
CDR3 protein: CASSLGGTPGNTIYF

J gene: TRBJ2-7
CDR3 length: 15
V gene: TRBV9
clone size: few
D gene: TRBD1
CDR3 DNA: TGTGCCAGCAGCGTAGCCCCGGACAGGGTCGACGAGCAGTACTTC
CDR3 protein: CASSVAPDRVDEQYF

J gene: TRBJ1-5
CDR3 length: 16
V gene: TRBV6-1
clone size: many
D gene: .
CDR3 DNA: TGTGCCAGCAGTGAAGCTCCGGGGAATCGGCAACAGCCCCAGCATTTT
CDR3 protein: CASSEAPGNRQQPQHF

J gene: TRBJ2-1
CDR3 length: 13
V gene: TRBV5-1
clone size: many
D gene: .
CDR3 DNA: TGCGCCAGCAGCCTATGGACGTACAATGAGCAGTTCTTC
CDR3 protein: CASSLWTYNEQFF

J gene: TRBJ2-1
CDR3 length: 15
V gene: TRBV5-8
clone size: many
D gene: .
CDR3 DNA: TGTGCCAGCAGCTTTCGAGGCATCTCCTACAATGAGCAGTTCTTC
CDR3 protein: CASSFRGISYNEQFF